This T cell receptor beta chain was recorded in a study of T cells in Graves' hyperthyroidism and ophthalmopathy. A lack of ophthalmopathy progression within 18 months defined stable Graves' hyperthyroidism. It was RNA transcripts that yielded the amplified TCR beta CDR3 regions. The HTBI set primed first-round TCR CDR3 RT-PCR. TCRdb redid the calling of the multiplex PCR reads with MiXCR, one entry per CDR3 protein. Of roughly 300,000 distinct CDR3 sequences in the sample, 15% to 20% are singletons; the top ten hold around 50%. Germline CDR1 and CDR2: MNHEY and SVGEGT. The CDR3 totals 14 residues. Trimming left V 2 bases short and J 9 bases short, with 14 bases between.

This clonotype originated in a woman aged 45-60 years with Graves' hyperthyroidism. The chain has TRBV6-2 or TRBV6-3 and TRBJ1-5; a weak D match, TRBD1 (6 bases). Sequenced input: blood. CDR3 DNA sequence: TGTGCCAGCAGTTACCAGGGGTCCGTCGGGCCCCAGCATTTT. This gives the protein CASSYQGSVGPQHF.